The 27 T cell receptor beta chains presented below share a single source sample, sequenced in a study of vaccination effects on CD4 cells after COVID-19. Their cognate antigens are unknown. Investigators separated out CD4+ T cells once around 9 days of culture had passed. Profiling relied on immunoSEQ multiplex PCR, and the TCRdb table lists in-frame clones only, not all of them. In the table there are 70,000 or so clones, around 77% of which are singletons. The sample consisted of CD4+ T cells from PBMCs cultured without peptide, taken before COVID-19 vaccination. Receptors originate from a human donor who received a COVID-19 vaccine.

The chain recombines TRBV5-1 with TRBJ2-2; D not resolved. Trimming cost V 4 bases and J 0 bases, with 7 bases left between them. The CDR3 runs to 14 residues. Per the germline V gene, CDR1 is SGHRS and CDR2 is YFSETQ. The CDR3 sequence: CASSLQANTGELFF. The DNA of the CDR3 is TGCGCCAGCAGCCTACAAGCGAACACCGGGGAGCTGTTTTTT.

This clone turned up a few times. CDR3 in DNA: TGTGCCAGCAGTAATTCGGGACCCGCCTCCTACAATCAGCCCCAGCATTTT. Translating gives CASSNSGPASYNQPQHF. The V and J genes are TRBV7-2 and TRBJ1-5; D is possibly TRBD1 (5 bases). V was trimmed by 6 bases and J by 3 bases, leaving 21 bases between them. This CDR3 contains 17 residues. Germline assignment: CDR1 SGHTA and CDR2 FQGNSA.

The chain links TRBV14 to TRBJ2-6, with D maybe TRBD2 (7 bases). V lost 0 bases, J lost 4 bases, and 25 bases lay in between. The CDR3 is 21 amino acids. Per germline, CDR1 SGHDN and CDR2 FVKESK. The DNA for the CDR3 is TGTGCCAGCAGCCAAGAAATCCGACTTTTTGGGGGGGGGCGCGGGGCCAACGTCCTGACTTTC. It encodes CASSQEIRLFGGGRGANVLTF. The full variable domain, rest sourced from reference TRBV14 and TRBJ2-6, is EAGVTQFPSHSVIEKGQTVTLRCDPISGHDNLYWYRRVMGKEIKFLLHFVKESKQDESGMPNNRFLAERTGGTYSTLKVQPAELEDSGVYFCASSQEIRLFGGGRGANVLTFGAGSRLTVL.

This chain joins TRBV6-6 and TRBJ1-1; tentative D call: TRBD1 (5 bases). The CDR3 consists of 13 residues. V lost 7 bases, J lost 0 bases, and 9 bases lay in between. The V gene's germline CDR1 is MNHNY and CDR2 SVGAGI (reference sequence). The CDR3 loop reads CASTGSLNTEAFF. In DNA form, the CDR3 reads TGTGCCAGCACAGGGAGCTTGAACACTGAAGCTTTCTTT.

This chain uses TRBV4-1 with TRBJ1-5; D gene uncertain. Per germline, CDR1 MGHRA and CDR2 YSYEKL. The CDR3 is 15 amino acids. V was clipped by 0 bases and J by 1 base, with 7 bases between them. The chain's CDR3 is CASSQEVQSNQPQHF. The CDR3 DNA reads as TGCGCCAGCAGCCAAGAGGTCCAAAGCAATCAGCCCCAGCATTTT.

The V call is TRBV5-1, the J call TRBJ2-1; tentatively, D is TRBD1 (5 bases). Germline lookup yields CDR1 SGHRS and CDR2 YFSETQ. There are 15 residues in the CDR3. The V end lost 2 bases, the J end lost 1 base, and 10 bases lay between the germline ends. CDR3 amino acids: CASSFVGQSYNEQFF. For the CDR3, the DNA is TGCGCCAGCAGCTTTGTTGGACAATCCTACAATGAGCAGTTCTTC.

The V gene is TRBV5-4, the J gene TRBJ2-3, with TRBD2 identical over 9 bases. CDR3 length: 16 residues. The germline V gene has CDR1 SGHNT and CDR2 YYREEE (reference sequence). V lost 2 bases, J lost 0 bases, and 4 bases stayed unmatched. The CDR3 loop is CASSFGGGASTDTQYF. CDR3 in DNA: TGTGCCAGCAGCTTCGGCGGGGGGGCGAGCACAGATACGCAGTATTTT.

This chain joins TRBV19 and TRBJ2-3, with unresolved D. This CDR3 is built from 14 residues. V lost 3 bases, J lost 2 bases, and 9 bases lay in between. The germline CDR1 and CDR2 sequences are LNHDA and SQIVND (reference sequence). The CDR3 DNA reads as TGTGCCAGTAGTATCGGACCATCCACAGATACGCAGTATTTT. Its translation is CASSIGPSTDTQYF.

This clone counts as medium-sized. The chain is built from TRBV19 and TRBJ1-2; D gene uncertain. Germline-derived CDR1 and CDR2 are LNHDA and SQIVND (reference sequence). V gave up 5 bases and J gave up 4 bases, with 14 bases separating them. The CDR3 runs 14 residues. CDR3 bases: TGTGCCAGTAGTCGCAGCGGACGGGTCTATGGCTACACCTTC. It codes for CASSRSGRVYGYTF.

J is TRBJ1-1 and V is TRBV6-2 or TRBV6-3; D is ambiguous. This CDR3 has 14 residues. Trimming took 6 bases from V and 2 from J, leaving 13 bases between them. Germline V gene data show CDR1 as MNHEY and CDR2 as SVGEGT. CDR3 sequence reads: CASSLSTGNTEAFF. The CDR3 nucleotides are TGTGCCAGCAGCCTGTCTACCGGTAACACTGAAGCTTTCTTT.

CDR3 amino acids: CASSFPASGKTGNTIYF. The CDR3 nucleotides are TGTGCCAGCAGCTTCCCCGCCTCAGGGAAGACTGGAAACACCATATATTTT. The chain has TRBV7-3 and TRBJ1-3; a weak D match, TRBD1 (5 bases). From germline, CDR1 is SGHTA and CDR2 FQGTGA. Trimming took off 3 bases at V and 2 bases at J, with 17 bases between the two ends. The CDR3 is 17 residues long.

A few counts support this clone. This chain links TRBV24-1 with TRBJ1-4, with 10 bases that match TRBD1. This CDR3 comprises 15 residues. The ends lost 3 bases at V and 7 bases at J; junction bases unmatched: 4. Germline V gene sequence: CDR1 KGHDR, CDR2 SFDVKD. This CDR3 is CATSDRRTGGEKLFF. The CDR3 DNA is TGTGCCACCAGTGATAGACGGACAGGGGGTGAAAAACTGTTTTTT.

The chain employs TRBV5-8 and TRBJ2-3; unclear D gene. Trimming shortened V by 7 bases and J by 6 bases, and 6 bases separated the two germline ends. The CDR3 is made up of 10 amino acids. The germline V gene has CDR1 SGHTS and CDR2 YDEGEE. The CDR3 DNA reads TGTGCCAGCCCTGGGGATACGCAGTATTTT. Amino acid sequence: CASPGDTQYF.

The genes are TRBV27 and TRBJ1-3, with 10 bases aligning to TRBD1. There are 16 residues in the CDR3. Germline V gene lookup returns CDR1 MNHEY and CDR2 SMNVEV (reference sequence). The junction had 7 bases not matched to a gene; V was cut back by 8 bases and J by 0 bases. The CDR3: CASLLRDRGSGNTIYF. The CDR3, as DNA: TGTGCCAGCCTCCTCCGGGACAGGGGCTCTGGAAACACCATATATTTT.

This rearrangement joins TRBV6-5 to TRBJ1-1; 8 bases are a match to TRBD1. V trimming: 6 bases; J trimming: 4 bases; junction bases outside the gene matches: 4. CDR1 MNHEY and CDR2 SVGAGI come from the germline V gene. The CDR3 has 13 residues. The CDR3 loop reads CASRIRGLTEAFF. The CDR3 region has the DNA TGTGCCAGCAGAATCAGGGGGCTCACTGAAGCTTTCTTT.

The V call is TRBV4-1, the J call TRBJ1-6, with D tentatively TRBD1 (5 bases). This CDR3 is 15 amino acids long. V lost 2 bases to trimming and J lost 11 bases, with 16 bases between them. Germline-derived CDR1 and CDR2 are MGHRA and YSYEKL. CDR3 nucleotide sequence: TGCGCCAGCAGCCAATTCCAGGGATACTTCACACCCCTCCACTTT. This gives the protein CASSQFQGYFTPLHF.

The chain links TRBV30 to TRBJ2-5, with D unresolved. The CDR3 has 12 amino acids. V lost 4 bases and J 9 bases, leaving 15 bases between the germline ends. Germline V gene data show CDR1 as GTSNPN and CDR2 as SVGIG (reference sequence). In DNA form, the CDR3 reads TGTGCCTGGACGGTCAAAGGTCCTCCCCAGTACTTC. This encodes CAWTVKGPPQYF.

The chain is built from TRBV6-1 and TRBJ2-2, with D unclear. The germline V gene encodes CDR1 MNHNS and CDR2 SASEGT. Trimming pared 2 bases from V and 6 bases from J, leaving 4 bases between. The CDR3 loop spans 12 amino acids. CDR3 coding DNA: TGTGCCAGCAGTGAATATCCCGGGGAGCTGTTTTTT. This codes for CASSEYPGELFF.

This clone came up once. J is TRBJ2-1 and V is TRBV7-3; 11 bases fit TRBD1. CDR3 length equals 16 residues. Losses at the gene ends were 5 bases for V and 8 bases for J; bases not matched to a gene: 11. Germline V gene data show CDR1 as SGHTA and CDR2 as FQGTGA. CDR3 sequence reads: CASSRQGQGEVYEQFF. The CDR3 bases are TGTGCCAGCAGCCGGCAGGGACAGGGGGAGGTATATGAGCAGTTCTTC. The complete variable domain, with remaining parts taken from reference TRBV7-3 and TRBJ2-1, reads GAGVSQTPSNKVTEKGKYVELRCDPISGHTALYWYRQSLGQGPEFLIYFQGTGAADDSGLPNDRFFAVRPEGSVSTLKIQRTERGDSAVYLCASSRQGQGEVYEQFFGPGTRLTVL.

This clone was detected a few times. The chain is built from TRBV6-5 and TRBJ1-2; 9 bases align to TRBD1. Germline V CDR1 and CDR2: MNHEY, SVGAGI. The junction had 6 bases not matched to a gene; V was cut back by 6 bases and J by 7 bases. The CDR3 extends over 13 amino acids. In DNA form, the CDR3 reads TGTGCCAGCAGACAACAGGGGGCCCGTGGCTACACCTTC. Protein sequence: CASRQQGARGYTF.

This clone was seen a handful of times. V gene TRBV6-2 or TRBV6-3 combines with J gene TRBJ2-5; D may be TRBD1 (5 bases). This CDR3 contains 14 residues. V lost 6 bases, J lost 6 bases, and 17 bases lay in between. Germline assignment: CDR1 MNHEY and CDR2 SVGEGT. CDR3 sequence: CASSSNRGAKTQYF. The CDR3 bases are TGTGCCAGCAGCTCGAATAGGGGCGCGAAGACCCAGTACTTC.

This clone is a singleton in its sample. This chain uses TRBV7-8 with TRBJ1-5; TRBD1 matches 7 bases. V lost 8 bases, J lost 0 bases, and 16 bases stayed unmatched. Per the germline V gene, CDR1 is SGHVS and CDR2 is FQNEAQ. CDR3 length: 18 amino acids. CDR3 sequence reads: CASSSAGTAGNSNQPQHF. Here the CDR3 DNA reads TGTGCCAGCTCCTCAGCCGGGACAGCGGGTAATAGCAATCAGCCCCAGCATTTT.

The chain combines TRBV30 with TRBJ2-3, with D tentatively TRBD1 (6 bases). V shed 0 bases and J shed 5 bases, with 9 bases lying between them. The CDR3 has 13 amino acids. The germline V gene encodes CDR1 GTSNPN and CDR2 SVGIG (reference sequence). CDR3 in DNA: TGTGCCTGGAGTGTTTTAGGGGGAGATACGCAGTATTTT. Protein: CAWSVLGGDTQYF. The whole variable domain, remainder taken from reference TRBV30 and TRBJ2-3, is SQTIHQWPATLVQPVGSPLSLECTVEGTSNPNLYWYRQAAGRGLQLLFYSVGIGQISSEVPQNLSASRPQDRQFILSSKKLLLSDSGFYLCAWSVLGGDTQYFGPGTRLTVL.

This clone has more than one count but fewer than ten. The V call is TRBV4-1, the J call TRBJ1-2; 8 bases agree with TRBD1. Germline-derived CDR1 and CDR2 are MGHRA and YSYEKL. CDR3 length equals 17 residues. V was pared by 4 bases and J by 2 bases, with 12 bases of the junction left unmatched. This CDR3 is CASSPRAGGFGNYGYTF. CDR3 sequence (DNA): TGCGCCAGCAGCCCAAGGGCAGGGGGCTTTGGGAACTATGGCTACACCTTC.

This chain connects TRBV6-6 to TRBJ1-3, with no clear D. This CDR3 is built from 13 residues. The V gene's germline CDR1 is MNHNY and CDR2 SVGAGI (reference sequence). Trimming removed 8 bases at V and 0 bases at J, with 8 bases between. The CDR3, as DNA: TGTGCCAGCCAAGCTGGCTCTGGAAACACCATATATTTT. It codes for CASQAGSGNTIYF.

In DNA, the CDR3 is TGTGCCAGCAGCTCTCTCTCTGACAGGGCGCATGCCTTC. Translated: CASSSLSDRAHAF. This chain links TRBV21-1 with TRBJ1-2; the D call of TRBD1 is as the table states it, not checked on the DNA. TRBV21-1 is flagged as a pseudogene. The CDR3 runs to 13 residues.

The gene calls are TRBV19 and TRBJ2-2; D may be TRBD1 (6 bases). Trimming cost V 4 bases and J 1 base, with 10 bases left between them. The CDR3 runs to 15 residues. Germline V lookup: CDR1 LNHDA, CDR2 SQIVND (reference sequence). The CDR3 region is CASSKVRGNTGELFF. CDR3 sequence (DNA): TGTGCCAGTAGTAAGGTCAGGGGGAACACCGGGGAGCTGTTTTTT. Filled out from reference TRBV19 and TRBJ2-2, the complete variable domain reads DGGITQSPKYLFRKEGQNVTLSCEQNLNHDAMYWYRQDPGQGLRLIYYSQIVNDFQKGDIAEGYSVSREKKESFPLTVTSAQKNPTAFYLCASSKVRGNTGELFFGEGSRLTVL.